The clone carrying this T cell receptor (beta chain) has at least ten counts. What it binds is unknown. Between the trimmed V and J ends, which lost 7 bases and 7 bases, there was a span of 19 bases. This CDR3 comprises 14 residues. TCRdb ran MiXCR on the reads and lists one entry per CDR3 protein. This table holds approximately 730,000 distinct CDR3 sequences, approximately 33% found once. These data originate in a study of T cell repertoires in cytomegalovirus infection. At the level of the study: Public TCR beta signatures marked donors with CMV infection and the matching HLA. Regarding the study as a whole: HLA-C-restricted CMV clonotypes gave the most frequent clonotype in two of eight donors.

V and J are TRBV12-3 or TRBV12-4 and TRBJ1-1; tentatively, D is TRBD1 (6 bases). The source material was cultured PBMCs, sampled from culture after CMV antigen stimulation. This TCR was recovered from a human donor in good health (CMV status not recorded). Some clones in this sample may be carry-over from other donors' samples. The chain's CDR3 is CASTQNWGAGEAFF. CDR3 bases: TGTGCCAGCACCCAGAACTGGGGGGCAGGTGAAGCTTTCTTT.